This TCR beta chain was retrieved from a study of monozygotic twins with inflammatory bowel disease. Regarding the study as a whole: For IBD patients, clonotypes shared with others were fewer than for healthy twins, especially with disease activity. Differing immunosuppressive treatments may have added variability to patient repertoires.

Germline values: CDR1 SGHRS, CDR2 YFSETQ. CDR3 length equals 15 residues. The study subjected TCRalpha and TCRbeta cDNA to two nested PCRs of about 15 and 9 cycles. TCRdb reprocessed the 5' RACE reads, keeping one entry per CDR3 protein, no DNA. The specimen's table records more than 300,000 distinct CDR3 sequences. In the case of this clonotype: Its specificity is not known.

The sequencing input was blood. The sequence was collected from a human donor with ulcerative colitis or Crohn's disease, or a healthy co-twin of an affected twin (not recorded which). The V and J genes are TRBV5-1 and TRBJ2-1; with no DNA, the TCRdb D assignment of TRBD1 cannot be verified. Here the CDR3 reads CASSLSGSNYNEQFF.